This paragraph covers one T cell receptor (beta chain) sequence. This record comes from a study of blood T cells in healthy people across ages. CDR1 is MGHDK and CDR2 is SYGVNS in the germline V gene. The V end lost 2 bases, the J end lost 6 bases, and 13 bases lay between the germline ends. This CDR3 is 15 amino acids long. Using a J-beta primer mix together with a sample-barcoded 5' primer, a second PCR was run for roughly 7 to 11 cycles. TCRdb reanalysed the 5' RACE reads using MiXCR and keeps one entry per CDR3 protein. Altogether about 1,500,000 distinct CDR3 sequences are present, 42% being singletons, with the ten largest covering roughly 7.9%. Total RNA, at least 5 micrograms per sample, was extracted from PBMCs.

The rearrangement joins TRBV25-1 to TRBJ1-4; no clear D gene. The specimen was blood. This receptor was identified in a woman aged 18-35 years in good health. CDR3 sequence: CASSEGVIWDEKLFF. The CDR3 region has the DNA TGTGCCAGCAGTGAAGGGGTTATATGGGATGAAAAACTGTTTTTT.